What follows describes a single T cell receptor (beta chain). Its antigen remains unknown. This entry comes from a study of cytomegalovirus exposure and HLA in healthy donors. Across the study: Later analysis reported that the 95 to 150 validation repertoires shared the platform of the 500 to 850 first-cohort repertoires.

The CDR3 loop spans 13 amino acids. While the first cohort had 500 to 700 subjects, the donors belonged to the separate validation cohort of about 130 subjects. Using immunoSEQ multiplex PCR, the repertoire was profiled, and TCRdb retains in-frame clones only, with some absent. The sample lists about 60,000 clones, 90% to 97% occurring once. Study results and limitations: Most TCR sequences showed up rarely, but some public TCRs showed up in many donors. In a later analysis, first-cohort TCR clusters were found to tend to co-occur in the 100 to 150 validation repertoires.

The origin of this receptor is a woman under 30 in good health and CMV-seronegative. Sequencing was performed on PBMCs. The V call is TRBV21-1, the J call TRBJ1-1; TRBD1, the table's D call, was not compared with the DNA. TRBV21-1 is deemed a pseudogene. The CDR3 loop reads CASSEVMNTEAFF. The CDR3 bases are TGTGCCAGCAGCGAAGTCATGAACACTGAAGCTTTCTTT.